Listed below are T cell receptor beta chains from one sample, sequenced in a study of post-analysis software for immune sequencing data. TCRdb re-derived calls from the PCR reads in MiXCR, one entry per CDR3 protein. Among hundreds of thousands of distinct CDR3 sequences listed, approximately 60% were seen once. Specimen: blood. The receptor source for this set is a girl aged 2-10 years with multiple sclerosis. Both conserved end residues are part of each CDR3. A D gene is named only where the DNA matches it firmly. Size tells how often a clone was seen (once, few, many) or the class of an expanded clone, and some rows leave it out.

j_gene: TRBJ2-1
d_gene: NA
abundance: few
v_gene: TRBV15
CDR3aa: CATSRDAPNEQFF
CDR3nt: TGTGCCACCAGCAGAGACGCGCCCAATGAGCAGTTCTTC

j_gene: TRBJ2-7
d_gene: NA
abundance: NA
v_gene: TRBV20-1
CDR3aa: CSAIKGNGYEQYF
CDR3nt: TGCAGTGCTATCAAGGGTAACGGATACGAGCAGTACTTC

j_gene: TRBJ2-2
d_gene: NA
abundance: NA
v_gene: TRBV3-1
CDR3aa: CASSQDRNPANTGELFF
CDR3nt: TGTGCCAGCAGCCAAGATCGGAACCCGGCGAACACCGGGGAGCTGTTTTTT

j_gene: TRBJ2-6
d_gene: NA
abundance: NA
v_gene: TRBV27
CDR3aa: CASSFRTGANVLTF
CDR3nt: TGTGCCAGCAGTTTTCGGACAGGGGCCAACGTCCTGACTTTC

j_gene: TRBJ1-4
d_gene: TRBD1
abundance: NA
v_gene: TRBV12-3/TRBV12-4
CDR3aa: CASSSPGTGNPQLFF
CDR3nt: TGTGCCAGCAGTTCCCCCGGGACAGGGAATCCCCAGCTGTTTTTT

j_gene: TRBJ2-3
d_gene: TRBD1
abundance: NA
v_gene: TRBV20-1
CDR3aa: CSARDNRGLSVSQYF
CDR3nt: TGCAGTGCTAGAGATAACAGGGGGCTTTCTGTTTCGCAGTATTTT

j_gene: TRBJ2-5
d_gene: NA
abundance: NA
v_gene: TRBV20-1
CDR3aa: CSAGPLDAQETQYF
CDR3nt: TGCAGTGCCGGCCCGCTGGACGCGCAAGAGACCCAGTACTTC

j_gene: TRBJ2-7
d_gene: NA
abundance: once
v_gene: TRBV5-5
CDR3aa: CASSLVGLPYNEQYF
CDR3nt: TGTGCCAGCAGCTTGGTTGGACTGCCGTACAATGAGCAGTACTTC

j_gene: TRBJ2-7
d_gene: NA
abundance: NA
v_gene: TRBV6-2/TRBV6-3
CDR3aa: CASRKEGAPYEQYF
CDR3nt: TGTGCCAGCAGGAAGGAGGGGGCGCCTTACGAGCAGTACTTC

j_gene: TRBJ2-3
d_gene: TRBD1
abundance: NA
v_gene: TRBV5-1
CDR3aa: CASSPLLDRADTQYF
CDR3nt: TGCGCCAGCAGCCCCTTACTCGACAGGGCAGATACGCAGTATTTT

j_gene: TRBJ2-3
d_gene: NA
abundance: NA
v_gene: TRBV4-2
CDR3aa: CASGASSTDTQYF
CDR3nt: TGTGCGTCCGGTGCTTCTAGCACAGATACGCAGTATTTT

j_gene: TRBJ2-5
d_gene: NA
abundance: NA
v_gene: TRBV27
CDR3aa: CASSLLGSLGETQYF
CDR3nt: TGTGCCAGCAGCCTTTTGGGCAGCCTGGGGGAGACCCAGTACTTC

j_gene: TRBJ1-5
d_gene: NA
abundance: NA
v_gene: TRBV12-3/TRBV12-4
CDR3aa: CARSCIGDKGSDSNQPQHF
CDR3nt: TGTGCCCGCTCTTGCATAGGGGACAAGGGTAGCGATAGCAATCAGCCCCAGCATTTT

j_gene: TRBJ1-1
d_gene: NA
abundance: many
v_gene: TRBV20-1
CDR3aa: CSARRTVTPWGNTEAFF
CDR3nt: TGCAGTGCCCGGAGGACAGTCACCCCTTGGGGGAACACTGAAGCTTTCTTT

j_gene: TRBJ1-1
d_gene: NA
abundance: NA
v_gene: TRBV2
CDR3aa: CASSTQGGGTEAFF
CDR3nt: TGTGCCAGCAGTACACAGGGAGGAGGAACTGAAGCTTTCTTT

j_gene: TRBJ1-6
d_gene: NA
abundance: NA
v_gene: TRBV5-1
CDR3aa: CASSLEDHLSGSPLHF
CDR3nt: TGCGCCAGCAGCCTGGAGGACCACCTCAGCGGTTCACCCCTCCACTTT

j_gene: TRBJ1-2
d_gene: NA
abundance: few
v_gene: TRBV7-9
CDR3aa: CASRATSYGYTF
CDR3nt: TGTGCCAGCAGGGCGACGTCTTATGGCTACACCTTC

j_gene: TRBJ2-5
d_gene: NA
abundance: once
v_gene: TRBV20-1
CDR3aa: CSAITRRETQYF
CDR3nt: TGCAGTGCTATTACGCGGAGGGAGACCCAGTACTTC

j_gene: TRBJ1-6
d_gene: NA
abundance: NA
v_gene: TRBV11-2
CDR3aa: CASSPWGSPLHF
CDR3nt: TGTGCCAGCAGCCCCTGGGGTTCACCCCTCCACTTT

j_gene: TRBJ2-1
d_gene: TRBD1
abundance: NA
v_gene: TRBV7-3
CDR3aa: CASSLKLTGLDEQFF
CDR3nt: TGTGCCAGCAGCTTAAAGCTGACAGGGCTCGATGAGCAGTTCTTC

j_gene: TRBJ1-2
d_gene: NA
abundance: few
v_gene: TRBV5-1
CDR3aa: CASSPSEASDYTF
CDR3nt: TGCGCCAGCAGCCCTTCGGAGGCCAGCGACTACACCTTC

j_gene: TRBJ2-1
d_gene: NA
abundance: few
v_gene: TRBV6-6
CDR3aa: CASGAGSSYNEQFF
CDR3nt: TGTGCCAGCGGGGCTGGGAGCTCCTACAATGAGCAGTTCTTC

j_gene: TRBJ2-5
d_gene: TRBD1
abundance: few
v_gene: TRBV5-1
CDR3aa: CASSTGTGEETQYF
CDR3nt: TGTGCCAGCAGCACCGGGACAGGGGAAGAGACCCAGTACTTC

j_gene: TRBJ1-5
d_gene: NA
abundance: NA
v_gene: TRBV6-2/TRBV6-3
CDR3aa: CASSYSWQPQHF
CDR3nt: TGTGCCAGCAGTTATTCTTGGCAGCCCCAGCATTTT

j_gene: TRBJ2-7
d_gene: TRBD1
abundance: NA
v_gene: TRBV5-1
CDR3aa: CASSFTGDQYF
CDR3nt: TGCGCCAGCAGCTTTACAGGGGACCAGTACTTC

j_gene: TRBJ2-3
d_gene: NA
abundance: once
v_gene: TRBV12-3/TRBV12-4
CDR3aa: CASSKFSTDTQYF
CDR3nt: TGTGCCAGCAGCAAATTCAGCACAGATACGCAGTATTTT

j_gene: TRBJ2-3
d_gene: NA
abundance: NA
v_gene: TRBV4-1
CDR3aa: CVSSQGARPTTDTQYF
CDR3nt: TGCGTCAGCAGCCAAGGTGCGAGGCCCACCACAGATACGCAGTATTTT

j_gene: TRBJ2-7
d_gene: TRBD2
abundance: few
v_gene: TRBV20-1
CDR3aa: CSAGLAGVSGEQYF
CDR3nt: TGCAGTGCTGGACTAGCGGGAGTATCTGGCGAGCAGTACTTC

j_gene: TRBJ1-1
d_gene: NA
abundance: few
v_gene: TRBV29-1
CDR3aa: CSVVSRVNTEAFF
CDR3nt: TGCAGCGTTGTTTCCCGGGTGAACACTGAAGCTTTCTTT